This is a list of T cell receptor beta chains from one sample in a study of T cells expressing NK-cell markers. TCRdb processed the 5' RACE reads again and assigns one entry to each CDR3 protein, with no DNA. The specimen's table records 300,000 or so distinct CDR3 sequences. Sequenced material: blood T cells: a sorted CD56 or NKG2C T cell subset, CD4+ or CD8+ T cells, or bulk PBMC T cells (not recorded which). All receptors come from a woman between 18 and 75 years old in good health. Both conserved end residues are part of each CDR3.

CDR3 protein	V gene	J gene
CSANDRWGSPLHF	TRBV20-1	TRBJ1-6
CAIRSDRGTDTQYF	TRBV10-3	TRBJ2-3
CASSYPGQGSDTQYF	TRBV6-5	TRBJ2-3
CSASTQNYGYTF	TRBV20-1	TRBJ1-2
CASSRHRGEKLFF	TRBV4-3	TRBJ1-4
CASSTRTGAQNIQYF	TRBV19	TRBJ2-4
CASSTLPGQGFGYTF	TRBV28	TRBJ1-2
CASSLVVAGNTIYF	TRBV5-1	TRBJ1-3
CASSLLPRGSNQPQHF	TRBV12-3/TRBV12-4	TRBJ1-5
CASRIWRENLPNNSPLHF	TRBV12-3/TRBV12-4	TRBJ1-6
CASSYRTGQGNEQFF	TRBV7-3	TRBJ2-1
CASSSGLYGYTF	TRBV27	TRBJ1-2
CSASVSDRAVETQYF	TRBV20-1	TRBJ2-5
CSETGGLQETQYF	TRBV29-1	TRBJ2-5
CASSLEGGTAREQFF	TRBV5-1	TRBJ2-1
CSAYQGYSNQPQHF	TRBV20-1	TRBJ1-5
CASSTLGDGNQPQHF	TRBV27	TRBJ1-5
CASSLASGKGSEETQYF	TRBV5-1	TRBJ2-5
CASSLTAGNTEAFF	TRBV5-1	TRBJ1-1
CASGDLGGPQETQYF	TRBV5-6	TRBJ2-5
CSVDGTPTDTQYF	TRBV29-1	TRBJ2-3
CASSLHTGTGANVLTF	TRBV19	TRBJ2-6
CASSQALGAEVQFF	TRBV4-2	TRBJ2-1
CASSFGSGMVEQYF	TRBV28	TRBJ2-7
CSAGSGLEETQYF	TRBV20-1	TRBJ2-5
CASSDLGRYEQYF	TRBV12-3/TRBV12-4	TRBJ2-7
CSAPRTSGIHEQYF	TRBV20-1	TRBJ2-7
CSASKTSGSSHEQFF	TRBV20-1	TRBJ2-1
CASSAGQNSNQPQHF	TRBV12-3/TRBV12-4	TRBJ1-5
CASSRIGTELNEQYF	TRBV5-1	TRBJ2-7
CASSGENTGELFF	TRBV6-1	TRBJ2-2
CASSPGLAYDTQYF	TRBV3-1	TRBJ2-3
CASSSRGGPADTQYF	TRBV6-5	TRBJ2-3
CASSLGRAGINEQYF	TRBV12-3/TRBV12-4	TRBJ2-7
CASSLSPVRREKLFF	TRBV28	TRBJ1-4